Following are 9 T cell receptor beta chains from one sample sequenced in a study of shared clonotypes between healthy human individuals. TCRdb's copy holds only in-frame clones and misses some; the assay was immunoSEQ multiplex PCR. The table shows under 300,000 clones, with about 65% occurring only once. Material for sequencing was memory CD4+ T cells sorted from blood. Noted subset: CD45RA-negative fraction. Receptor source: a man aged 25-40 years in good health.

This chain links TRBV18 with TRBJ2-5; possible D gene TRBD1, 6 bases. CDR1 and CDR2 (germline): KGHSH, LQKENI. With 3 bases removed from V and 5 bases from J, the gap between germline ends came to 10 bases. The CDR3 is made up of 13 amino acids. CDR3 protein: CASSPNREETQYF. The CDR3 nucleotides are TGTGCCAGCTCACCCAACAGGGAGGAGACCCAGTACTTC.

The chain joins TRBV11-2 to TRBJ2-5; D is unresolved. Germline values: CDR1 SGHAT, CDR2 FQNNGV. The CDR3 totals 14 residues. Trimming took 4 bases from V and 2 from J, leaving 11 bases between them. Written as DNA, the CDR3 is TGTGCCAGCAGCTCCAGGATCGCGCAAGAGACCCAGTACTTC. Translating it yields CASSSRIAQETQYF.

The chain uses TRBV5-8 and TRBJ1-5, with 9 bases identical to TRBD1. The germline gives CDR1 SGHTS, CDR2 YDEGEE. CDR3 length: 19 residues. With 3 bases clipped from V and 7 bases from J, the junction kept 20 bases outside the gene matches. The CDR3 loop reads CASSSQGGQGVDIWQPQHF. CDR3 nucleotide sequence: TGTGCCAGCAGCTCACAGGGGGGACAGGGTGTTGATATATGGCAGCCCCAGCATTTT.

The rearrangement links TRBV10-2 to TRBJ2-7, with no clear D. This CDR3 has 14 amino acids. The V end was cut by 7 bases, the J end by 0 bases, with 13 bases between. Germline V lookup: CDR1 WSHSY, CDR2 SAAADI. As DNA, the CDR3 is TGCGCCAGCATTTCCCCGGCAAACTCCTACGAGCAGTACTTC. Translating it yields CASISPANSYEQYF.

This chain uses TRBV5-1 with TRBJ2-1; 12 nucleotides line up with TRBD2. The CDR3 consists of 15 residues. CDR1 and CDR2 (germline): SGHRS, YFSETQ. The V and J ends lost 3 bases and 5 bases, in that order; junction bases with no gene match: 3. Here the CDR3 reads CASSSGTSGHNEQFF. In nucleotides, the CDR3 is TGCGCCAGCAGCTCCGGGACTAGCGGGCACAATGAGCAGTTCTTC.

Remarks on this clone: Its ends do not fully match the called genes, so a read error is possible. The chain has TRBV6-1 and TRBJ2-1; 10 bases are a match to TRBD2. Germline-derived CDR1 and CDR2 are MNHNS and SASEGT. This CDR3 comprises 15 residues. CDR3 sequence: CASSKAGGSYNEQFF. CDR3 DNA sequence: TGTGCCAGCAGTAAAGCGGGAGGGTCGTACAATGAGCAGTTCTTC.

The rearrangement joins TRBV5-4 to TRBJ1-1, with 9 positions matching TRBD1. The length of the CDR3 is 15 residues. Germline CDR1 SGHNT, CDR2 YYREEE (reference sequence). V dropped 4 bases and J dropped 3; count of bases not matched to a gene: 7. CDR3 nucleotides: TGTGCCAGCAGCGCACAGGGGGCGCGGGACACTGAAGCTTTCTTT. This codes for CASSAQGARDTEAFF.

This chain joins TRBV10-1 and TRBJ2-2; D gene ambiguous. V was clipped by 7 bases and J by 5 bases, with 14 bases between them. Germline V gives CDR1 WNHNN, CDR2 SYGVQD (reference sequence). CDR3 size: 14 residues. The CDR3 nucleotides are TGCGCCAGCACTCCCTTAGCCGGGACCGGGGAGCTGTTTTTT. Protein: CASTPLAGTGELFF.

The rearrangement links TRBV29-1 to TRBJ2-3; perhaps TRBD1 as D (5 bases). CDR1 SQVTM and CDR2 ANQGSEA come from the germline V gene. V shed 6 bases and J shed 2 bases, with 15 bases lying between them. CDR3 length: 14 residues. CDR3 sequence (DNA): TGCAGCGTCGGCCTCGGACACGCCACAGATACGCAGTATTTT. It translates to CSVGLGHATDTQYF.